A selection of T cell receptor beta chains follows, all from one sample in a study of cytomegalovirus exposure and HLA in healthy donors. Data came from immunoSEQ multiplex PCR; TCRdb stores just in-frame clones and leaves some out. The sample contains about 130,000 clones, about three quarters of which appear only once. Sequencing input: PBMCs. These receptors all stem from a human donor in good health. Each CDR3 is given with its conserved first and last residue. A D gene is named only where the DNA matches it firmly. Clone size is not always given. Where it is, it says once, few, many or a class for expanded clones.

clone size,V gene,J gene,D gene,CDR3 protein,CDR3 DNA
NA,TRBV18,TRBJ2-5,NA,CASSPWDTAPQETQYF,TGTGCCAGCTCACCCTGGGACACCGCACCGCAAGAGACCCAGTACTTC
few,TRBV2,TRBJ1-1,NA,CASSGQLNTEAFF,TGTGCCAGCAGCGGACAGCTGAACACTGAAGCTTTCTTT
NA,TRBV10-3,TRBJ1-5,TRBD1,CAVGQGANQPQHF,TGTGCCGTCGGACAGGGGGCTAATCAGCCCCAGCATTTT
NA,TRBV4-2,TRBJ2-7,NA,CASSPEGAGYEQYF,TGTGCCAGCAGCCCCGAAGGGGCTGGGTACGAGCAGTACTTC
NA,TRBV30,TRBJ1-3,NA,CAWSGGNTIYF,TGTGCCTGGAGCGGGGGAAACACCATATATTTT
NA,TRBV5-1,TRBJ2-1,TRBD1,CASSLGGTGIHNEQFF,TGCGCCAGCAGCTTGGGAGGGACAGGGATCCACAATGAGCAGTTCTTC
few,TRBV7-2,TRBJ2-7,NA,CASSLNQGNYEQYF,TGTGCCAGCAGCCTCAACCAGGGTAACTACGAGCAGTACTTC
few,TRBV9,TRBJ1-5,NA,CASSLGLGNQPQHF,TGTGCCAGCAGCCTAGGGCTCGGCAATCAGCCCCAGCATTTT
NA,TRBV5-4,TRBJ1-5,NA,CASSRAGGSQPQHF,TGTGCCAGCAGCCGAGCCGGGGGGAGTCAGCCCCAGCATTTT
NA,TRBV4-3,TRBJ1-2,NA,CASSQDSGARGYTF,TGCGCCAGCAGCCAAGATTCAGGGGCGCGGGGCTACACCTTC
NA,TRBV9,TRBJ2-1,TRBD1,CASSLSGTALNEQFF,TGTGCCAGCAGCTTGTCCGGGACAGCCTTAAATGAGCAGTTCTTC
once,TRBV7-8,TRBJ1-6,NA,CASSRDTNSPLHF,TGTGCCAGCAGCCGGGACACTAATTCACCCCTCCACTTT
NA,TRBV27,TRBJ1-1,NA,CASQTGLMNTEAFF,TGTGCCAGTCAGACAGGCCTCATGAACACTGAAGCTTTCTTT
once,TRBV20-1,TRBJ2-1,NA,CSARQRNEQFF,TGCAGTGCTAGACAGCGCAATGAGCAGTTCTTC
NA,TRBV4-1,TRBJ2-5,TRBD1,CASSQDPPGGVQETQYF,TGCGCCAGCAGCCAAGATCCCCCAGGGGGAGTTCAAGAGACCCAGTACTTC
NA,TRBV5-4,TRBJ1-2,NA,CASSSDRIYGYTF,TGTGCCAGCAGCTCGGACAGAATCTATGGCTACACCTTC
NA,TRBV29-1,TRBJ2-3,TRBD1,CSGALRGRGDTQYF,TGCAGCGGAGCGTTGAGGGGGCGTGGAGATACGCAGTATTTT
once,TRBV14,TRBJ2-1,NA,CASSPLAGFDNEQFF,TGTGCCAGCAGCCCTCTGGCAGGGTTCGACAATGAGCAGTTCTTC
NA,TRBV7-9,TRBJ2-1,TRBD2,CASRPTSGSSYNEQFF,TGTGCCAGCAGACCCACTAGCGGGAGCTCCTACAATGAGCAGTTCTTC
few,TRBV29-1,TRBJ2-1,TRBD2,CSVWGGYGGNEQFF,TGCAGCGTCTGGGGGGGGTACGGAGGGAATGAGCAGTTCTTC
NA,TRBV7-9,TRBJ2-3,NA,CSTEGTDTQYF,TGTTCCACCGAGGGTACAGATACGCAGTATTTT
NA,TRBV7-8,TRBJ1-5,TRBD1,CASSRGQPDSNQPQHF,TGTGCCAGCAGCCGGGGACAGCCCGATAGCAATCAGCCCCAGCATTTT
NA,TRBV19,TRBJ2-2,NA,CASTVGVSTGELFF,TGTGCCAGTACGGTGGGAGTGAGCACCGGGGAGCTGTTTTTT
NA,TRBV27,TRBJ2-3,NA,CASSPRVSSTDTQYF,TGTGCCAGCAGCCCTCGGGTTTCTAGCACAGATACGCAGTATTTT
NA,TRBV16,TRBJ1-4,NA,CASSQSRGPGGGEKLFF,TGTGCCAGCAGCCAATCTCGTGGTCCTGGAGGTGGTGAAAAACTGTTTTTT
NA,TRBV7-2,TRBJ2-2,TRBD2,CASSWGLAGGLNTGELFF,TGTGCCAGCAGCTGGGGACTAGCGGGAGGCTTGAACACCGGGGAGCTGTTTTTT
NA,TRBV19,TRBJ2-5,TRBD1,CASSTQGQWVGETQYF,TGTGCCAGTAGTACCCAGGGACAGTGGGTGGGAGAGACCCAGTACTTC
NA,TRBV4-3,TRBJ2-3,NA,CASSRNAGRSTDTQYF,TGCGCCAGCAGTCGAAACGCGGGGCGGAGCACAGATACGCAGTATTTT
once,TRBV5-6,TRBJ2-5,TRBD2,CASSLLGGSEETQYF,TGTGCCAGCAGCTTGCTGGGGGGGTCCGAGGAGACCCAGTACTTC
NA,TRBV1,TRBJ2-2,NA,CTSSLSEREKTGELFF,TGCACCAGCAGCCTTTCCGAGCGGGAGAAAACCGGGGAGCTGTTTTTT
NA,TRBV6-6,TRBJ1-2,NA,CASSYSLYGYTF,TGTGCCAGCAGTTACTCCCTCTATGGCTACACCTTC
NA,TRBV19,TRBJ1-2,NA,CASSISVGARWSGYTF,TGTGCCAGTAGTATATCAGTGGGAGCGCGCTGGAGTGGCTACACCTTC
few,TRBV11-3,TRBJ2-7,TRBD1,CASSSETGGEQYF,TGTGCCAGCAGCTCAGAAACAGGGGGCGAGCAGTACTTC
once,TRBV28,TRBJ2-1,NA,CASSSRRAGNEQFF,TGTGCCAGCAGCTCACGCCGAGCGGGTAATGAGCAGTTCTTC
once,TRBV5-1,TRBJ2-1,NA,CASSLRAGRASYNEQFF,TGCGCCAGCAGCTTGCGGGCGGGGCGGGCCTCCTACAATGAGCAGTTCTTC
NA,TRBV6-1,TRBJ2-3,NA,CASSERGQGIGSDTQYF,TGTGCCAGCAGTGAAAGAGGGCAGGGGATAGGCTCTGATACGCAGTATTTT
NA,TRBV7-2,TRBJ2-6,TRBD1,CASSPHRGQGANVLTF,TGTGCCAGCAGCCCACACAGGGGGCAAGGGGCCAACGTCCTGACTTTC
once,TRBV11-3,TRBJ2-7,NA,CASSQTRAEQYF,TGTGCCAGCAGCCAGACCAGGGCGGAGCAGTACTTC
NA,TRBV5-6,TRBJ1-3,NA,CASSLSGGARRNTIYF,TGTGCCAGCAGCTTGTCCGGGGGTGCGCGGAGAAACACCATATATTTT
NA,TRBV18,TRBJ2-2,NA,CASSPALGADGELFF,TGTGCCAGCTCACCAGCATTAGGGGCGGACGGGGAGCTGTTTTTT
NA,TRBV6-1,TRBJ2-2,NA,CASKGTLGTGELFF,TGTGCCAGCAAAGGGACTTTGGGCACCGGGGAGCTGTTTTTT
few,TRBV15,TRBJ1-2,NA,CATSREGGVYGYTF,TGTGCCACCAGCAGAGAGGGAGGGGTCTATGGCTACACCTTC
few,TRBV4-2,TRBJ1-1,NA,CASSQGQVNTEAFF,TGTGCCAGCAGCCAAGGACAGGTGAACACTGAAGCTTTCTTT
once,TRBV15,TRBJ2-7,NA,CATSREIMSGGYEQYF,TGTGCCACCAGCAGAGAGATAATGAGTGGCGGCTACGAGCAGTACTTC
once,TRBV28,TRBJ2-1,TRBD2,CASSSPGLAETNEQFF,TGTGCCAGCAGTTCCCCCGGACTAGCGGAAACCAATGAGCAGTTCTTC
NA,TRBV5-4,TRBJ2-1,TRBD1,CASSLGGQGAVEQFF,TGTGCCAGCAGCTTGGGGGGACAGGGGGCCGTTGAGCAGTTCTTC
NA,TRBV19,TRBJ2-7,TRBD1,CASSLGGTYEQYF,TGTGCCAGTAGTCTAGGGGGCACCTACGAGCAGTACTTC
NA,TRBV28,TRBJ1-1,NA,CASSLKPRPGTKNTEAFF,TGTGCCAGCAGTTTAAAGCCTCGACCTGGGACAAAGAACACTGAAGCTTTCTTT
few,TRBV6-1,TRBJ1-2,TRBD1,CASRGQGAGNYGYTF,TGTGCCAGCAGGGGACAGGGGGCGGGTAACTATGGCTACACCTTC